A selection of T cell receptor beta chains follows, all from one sample in a study of cytomegalovirus exposure and HLA in healthy donors. The method was immunoSEQ multiplex PCR; TCRdb's version includes in-frame clones alone and lacks a portion of them. Of tens of thousands of clones in the sample, approximately 64% were seen once. Sequenced material: PBMCs. The receptors stem from a boy aged 5-17 years in good health and CMV-seropositive. CDR3s include the opening cysteine and the closing phenylalanine or tryptophan. Each record gives: J gene, V gene, D gene, clone size, CDR3 protein, CDR3 DNA. The D gene is left open where the match is weak. Size is omitted from some rows. Given values are once, few, many or a class for expanded clones.

J gene: TRBJ2-3
V gene: TRBV9
D gene: TRBD2
clone size: NA
CDR3 protein: CASSATSGMETDTQYF
CDR3 DNA: TGTGCCAGCAGCGCCACTAGCGGGATGGAAACAGATACGCAGTATTTT

J gene: TRBJ2-6
V gene: TRBV5-4
D gene: NA
clone size: NA
CDR3 protein: CASSPQGQISGANVLTF
CDR3 DNA: TGTGCCAGCAGCCCCCAGGGCCAAATCTCTGGGGCCAACGTCCTGACTTTC

J gene: TRBJ1-3
V gene: TRBV29-1
D gene: NA
clone size: NA
CDR3 protein: CSERVGNTIYF
CDR3 DNA: TGCAGCGAGAGGGTCGGAAACACCATATATTTT

J gene: TRBJ2-1
V gene: TRBV27
D gene: TRBD2
clone size: NA
CDR3 protein: CASRNRLAVSSYNEQFF
CDR3 DNA: TGTGCCAGCAGGAACAGACTAGCAGTCAGCTCCTACAATGAGCAGTTCTTC

J gene: TRBJ2-5
V gene: TRBV2
D gene: TRBD1
clone size: once
CDR3 protein: CASTGQGALQETQYF
CDR3 DNA: TGTGCCAGCACGGGACAGGGGGCTCTCCAAGAGACCCAGTACTTC

J gene: TRBJ2-5
V gene: TRBV5-1
D gene: TRBD2
clone size: NA
CDR3 protein: CASSLIAGGTTQETQYF
CDR3 DNA: TGCGCCAGCAGCTTGATAGCGGGGGGGACGACCCAAGAGACCCAGTACTTC

J gene: TRBJ1-1
V gene: TRBV5-1
D gene: NA
clone size: NA
CDR3 protein: CASSFSANTEAFF
CDR3 DNA: TGCGCCAGCAGCTTCAGCGCGAACACTGAAGCTTTCTTT

J gene: TRBJ2-7
V gene: TRBV27
D gene: NA
clone size: few
CDR3 protein: CASSPRDWYAYEQYF
CDR3 DNA: TGTGCCAGCAGTCCACGGGACTGGTATGCCTACGAGCAGTACTTC

J gene: TRBJ2-1
V gene: TRBV5-6
D gene: NA
clone size: few
CDR3 protein: CASSLGAWTDRYNEQFF
CDR3 DNA: TGTGCCAGCAGCTTGGGGGCTTGGACAGACCGATACAATGAGCAGTTCTTC

J gene: TRBJ2-7
V gene: TRBV10-1
D gene: TRBD1
clone size: once
CDR3 protein: CASSESEVWDRGTYEQYF
CDR3 DNA: TGCGCCAGCAGTGAGTCGGAGGTCTGGGACAGGGGGACCTACGAGCAGTACTTC

J gene: TRBJ1-2
V gene: TRBV9
D gene: NA
clone size: NA
CDR3 protein: CASSPTGSGYTF
CDR3 DNA: TGTGCCAGCAGCCCTACAGGGAGTGGCTACACCTTC

J gene: TRBJ2-1
V gene: TRBV6-5
D gene: TRBD2
clone size: NA
CDR3 protein: CASSYDTRPGGEQFF
CDR3 DNA: TGTGCCAGCAGTTACGACACTCGCCCGGGGGGTGAGCAGTTCTTC

J gene: TRBJ2-2
V gene: TRBV9
D gene: TRBD2
clone size: once
CDR3 protein: CASSAPGTSIGELFF
CDR3 DNA: TGTGCCAGCAGCGCCCCGGGGACTAGCATCGGGGAGCTGTTTTTT

J gene: TRBJ1-5
V gene: TRBV7-8
D gene: NA
clone size: NA
CDR3 protein: CASSLERYQPQHF
CDR3 DNA: TGTGCCAGCAGCTTAGAGAGGTATCAGCCCCAGCATTTT

J gene: TRBJ2-7
V gene: TRBV28
D gene: TRBD1
clone size: few
CDR3 protein: CASSLTGTGYEQYF
CDR3 DNA: TGTGCCAGCAGTCTTACCGGGACAGGCTACGAGCAGTACTTC

J gene: TRBJ1-1
V gene: TRBV30
D gene: TRBD1
clone size: NA
CDR3 protein: CAWSVQGAGMAEAFF
CDR3 DNA: TGTGCCTGGAGTGTACAGGGGGCAGGGATGGCTGAAGCTTTCTTT

J gene: TRBJ1-2
V gene: TRBV6-1
D gene: NA
clone size: NA
CDR3 protein: CASSLPTGHGYPF
CDR3 DNA: TGTGCCAGCAGCCTACCCACAGGGCACGGCTACCCCTTC

J gene: TRBJ2-3
V gene: TRBV9
D gene: NA
clone size: NA
CDR3 protein: CASSVATLTDTQYF
CDR3 DNA: TGTGCCAGCAGCGTAGCTACCCTGACAGATACGCAGTATTTT

J gene: TRBJ2-3
V gene: TRBV10-2
D gene: NA
clone size: NA
CDR3 protein: CASRSGDRRTADTQYF
CDR3 DNA: TGCGCCAGCAGGAGCGGAGACCGTCGTACGGCAGATACGCAGTATTTT

J gene: TRBJ2-4
V gene: TRBV19
D gene: TRBD1
clone size: few
CDR3 protein: CASTDRGDWNIQYF
CDR3 DNA: TGTGCCAGTACGGACAGGGGGGATTGGAACATTCAGTACTTC

J gene: TRBJ2-3
V gene: TRBV7-6
D gene: TRBD2
clone size: once
CDR3 protein: CASSSTAGGPPDTQYF
CDR3 DNA: TGTGCCAGCAGCTCAACAGCGGGGGGCCCCCCAGATACGCAGTATTTT

J gene: TRBJ1-2
V gene: TRBV27
D gene: TRBD1
clone size: NA
CDR3 protein: CASRTGAYGYTF
CDR3 DNA: TGTGCCAGCAGGACAGGGGCCTATGGCTACACCTTC

J gene: TRBJ1-4
V gene: TRBV2
D gene: NA
clone size: NA
CDR3 protein: CASKRQQGEEKLFF
CDR3 DNA: TGTGCCAGCAAGAGGCAACAGGGCGAGGAAAAACTGTTTTTT

J gene: TRBJ2-7
V gene: TRBV7-9
D gene: TRBD1
clone size: NA
CDR3 protein: CASSDRQGVPYEQYF
CDR3 DNA: TGTGCCAGCAGCGATAGACAGGGGGTTCCCTACGAGCAGTACTTC

J gene: TRBJ1-2
V gene: TRBV4-3
D gene: NA
clone size: few
CDR3 protein: CASSQRGQHYGYTF
CDR3 DNA: TGCGCCAGCAGCCAACGTGGACAGCACTATGGCTACACCTTC

J gene: TRBJ2-7
V gene: TRBV5-1
D gene: TRBD1
clone size: once
CDR3 protein: CASSLQGGLYEQYF
CDR3 DNA: TGCGCCAGCAGCTTACAGGGGGGACTCTACGAGCAGTACTTC

J gene: TRBJ2-2
V gene: TRBV7-9
D gene: NA
clone size: NA
CDR3 protein: CASSFLTGELFF
CDR3 DNA: TGTGCCAGCAGCTTCTTAACCGGGGAGCTGTTTTTT